This TCR beta chain was found in a study of vaccination and CD4 T cells after COVID-19. Across the study: Ranging from 14 to 241, the interval between dose two and post-vaccine sampling had a median of roughly 73 days.

Sequenced with the Oncomine TCR Beta short-read assay was DNA taken from cultured CD4+ T cells. Researchers extracted genomic DNA from CD4+ T cells that had been cultured. Each CDR3 protein gets one entry after TCRdb re-called the PCR reads with MiXCR. Of approximately 17,000 distinct CDR3 sequences in the sample, about 50% are singletons; the top ten hold 5% to 7%. Trimming removed 6 bases at V and 4 bases at J, with 12 bases between. Germline V gene sequence: CDR1 MNHEY, CDR2 SMNVEV (reference sequence). This CDR3 contains 13 residues. This clonotype was recorded a few times. Its specificity is unknown. The sample's treatment: roughly ten-day PBMC culture with coronavirus spike peptide pools or control peptides (ViraFEST assay). T cells were expanded with peptide pools, and expanded clonotypes were identified by TCR sequencing. Peptide pools at approximately 9.9 ug/ml and IL-2 at 10 IU/ml were added to cultures of two million PBMCs per well.

This TCR was recovered from a human donor who had recovered from COVID-19. This chain links TRBV27 with TRBJ1-1; the D gene is possibly TRBD1 (5 bases). The specimen was CD4+ T cells from blood, cultured in vitro. The CDR3 nucleotides are TGTGCCAGCAGGATCCAGGGTGGCACTGAAGCTTTCTTT. Protein sequence: CASRIQGGTEAFF.